The entry below gives a single T cell receptor beta chain sequence along with its context. Losses at the gene ends were 2 bases for V and 2 bases for J; bases not matched to a gene: 4. This CDR3 has 15 amino acids. Germline CDR1 ENHRY, CDR2 SYGVKD. TCRdb re-derived calls from the 5' RACE reads in MiXCR, one entry per CDR3 protein. The repertoire consists of about 66,000 distinct CDR3 sequences, with roughly 18% occurring once and the leading ten covering roughly 8.2%. The source of the sample is a study of early T cells in non-severe SARS-CoV-2 infection. The rearrangement joins TRBV10-3 to TRBJ2-5; 8 nucleotides align to TRBD1. This specimen consisted of whole blood, obtained at baseline. This TCR came from an adult who was a healthcare worker with PCR-confirmed SARS-CoV-2 infection or an uninfected control (not recorded which). CDR3 coding DNA: TGTGCCATCAGTGAGAGCCAGGGGGCTCAAGAGACCCAGTACTTC. Amino acids: CAISESQGAQETQYF.